Here is one TCR beta chain with its context. Those who participated ranged in age from roughly 18 to 89 years and resided in approximately 23 US areas. Participants' reported clinical history set cohort assignment. The data derive from a study of blood T cell repertoires in COVID-19. Study as a whole: Spain, Italy and the United States supplied samples that represented acute and convalescent COVID-19. The cDNA or gDNA used as material had been derived from T cells, B-cell-depleted T cells, or PBMCs.

Using immunoSEQ multiplex PCR, the repertoire was profiled, and TCRdb retains in-frame clones only, with some absent. The sample lists around 300,000 clones; around nine tenths were seen once. Trimming shortened V by 0 bases and J by 4 bases, and 27 bases separated the two germline ends. Germline-derived CDR1 and CDR2 are LGHDT and YNNKEL (reference sequence). The CDR3 spans 20 residues. The genes are TRBV3-1 (or the pseudogene TRBV3-2) and TRBJ1-1, with D unresolved. The sequencing input was PBMCs or T cells enriched from blood (not recorded which). The sequence was collected from a woman in her late teens or twenties who had recovered from COVID-19. The CDR3 region has the DNA TGTGCCAGCAGCCAAGATTTCGTCGCCGGACGGAGGCCATGGGTCACTGAAGCTTTCTTT. Protein sequence: CASSQDFVAGRRPWVTEAFF.